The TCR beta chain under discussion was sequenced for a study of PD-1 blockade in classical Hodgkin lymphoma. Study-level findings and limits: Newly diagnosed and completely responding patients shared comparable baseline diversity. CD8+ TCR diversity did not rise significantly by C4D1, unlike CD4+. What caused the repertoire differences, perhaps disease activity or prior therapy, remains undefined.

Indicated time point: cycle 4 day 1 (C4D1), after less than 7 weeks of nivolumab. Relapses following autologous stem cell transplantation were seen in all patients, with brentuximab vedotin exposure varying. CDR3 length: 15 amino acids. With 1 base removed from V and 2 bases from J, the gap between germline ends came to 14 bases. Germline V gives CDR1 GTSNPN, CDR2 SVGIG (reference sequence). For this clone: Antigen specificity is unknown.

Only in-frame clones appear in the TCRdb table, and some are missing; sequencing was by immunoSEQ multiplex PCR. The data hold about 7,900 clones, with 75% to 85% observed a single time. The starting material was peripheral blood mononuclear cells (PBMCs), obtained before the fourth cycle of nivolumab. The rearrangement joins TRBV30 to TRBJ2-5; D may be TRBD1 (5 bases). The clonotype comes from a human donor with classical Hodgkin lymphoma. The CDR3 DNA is TGTGCCTGGAGTGGTGGTTTGACAGCTCAAGAGACCCAGTACTTC. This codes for CAWSGGLTAQETQYF.